These T cell receptor beta chains were read from a single sample in a study of Ad26.COV2.S vaccination and SARS-CoV-2 variants. The assay was immunoSEQ multiplex PCR, and TCRdb's table has in-frame clones only and misses some. The data show about 350,000 clones, 88% seen once. The sequencing here drew on peripheral blood, taken in a trial of Ad26.COV2.S vaccine versus placebo. The receptors stem from a person between 18 and 60 years old who received the Ad26.COV2.S COVID-19 vaccine or a placebo. The CDR3 runs from the conserved cysteine through the conserved F or W. D genes are given only for firm matches. The listing skips clone size in some rows; elsewhere it reads once, few, many or a size class.

CASSLGDRVQEKLFF	TGTGCCAGCAGCTTGGGGGACAGGGTTCAGGAAAAACTGTTTTTT	NA	TRBV11-2	TRBJ1-4	TRBD1
CASRAPTGVNTEAFF	TGTGCCAGCAGGGCCCCGACAGGGGTGAACACTGAAGCTTTCTTT	NA	TRBV25-1	TRBJ1-1	TRBD1
CASILGQENNEQFF	TGTGCCAGCATCCTCGGACAGGAGAACAATGAGCAGTTCTTC	NA	TRBV11-2	TRBJ2-1	TRBD1
CASSEQSFLNEQFF	TGTGCCAGCAGTGAACAGTCCTTTCTCAATGAGCAGTTCTTC	NA	TRBV6-1	TRBJ2-1	NA
CASSLRDTDTQYF	TGTGCCAGCAGTTTAAGGGACACAGATACGCAGTATTTT	medium-sized	TRBV6-2/TRBV6-3	TRBJ2-3	NA
CASSLVQTDNEQFF	TGCGCCAGCAGCTTGGTACAGACCGACAATGAGCAGTTCTTC	NA	TRBV5-1	TRBJ2-1	NA
CASSLGDPVNEQFF	TGCGCCAGCAGCTTGGGGGATCCCGTCAATGAGCAGTTCTTC	NA	TRBV5-1	TRBJ2-1	NA
CASSPDPRLGQPQHF	TGTGCCAGCAGCCCGGACCCCAGGTTGGGTCAGCCCCAGCATTTT	few	TRBV6-2/TRBV6-3	TRBJ1-5	NA
CASSNLNYGYTF	TGTGCCAGCAGTAATCTGAACTATGGCTACACCTTC	NA	TRBV25-1	TRBJ1-2	NA
CASSPVPNTEAFF	TGTGCCAGCTCACCTGTTCCGAACACTGAAGCTTTCTTT	NA	TRBV18	TRBJ1-1	NA
CASTVDHRGYTF	TGTGCCAGCACAGTAGACCATCGGGGCTACACCTTC	NA	TRBV6-5	TRBJ1-2	NA
CASSRGTSGSTDTQYF	TGTGCCAGCAGCCGGGGGACTAGCGGGAGCACAGATACGCAGTATTTT	NA	TRBV11-3	TRBJ2-3	TRBD2
CSVEGRVYTEAFF	TGCAGCGTTGAGGGCAGGGTTTATACTGAAGCTTTCTTT	NA	TRBV29-1	TRBJ1-1	NA
CASSQGSSENTEAFF	TGTGCCAGCAGCCAAGGGAGTTCTGAGAACACTGAAGCTTTCTTT	NA	TRBV4-2	TRBJ1-1	NA
CASSRIRGTNEKLFF	TGTGCCAGCAGCCGAATCAGGGGAACTAATGAAAAACTGTTTTTT	NA	TRBV4-2	TRBJ1-4	NA
CASSPTGASSGNTIYF	TGTGCCAGCTCACCGACAGGGGCGAGCTCTGGAAACACCATATATTTT	NA	TRBV18	TRBJ1-3	TRBD1
CASSGQISYEQYF	TGTGCCAGCAGTGGCCAAATCTCCTACGAGCAGTACTTC	NA	TRBV6-2/TRBV6-3	TRBJ2-7	NA
CASSQEGARSNTGELFF	TGCGCCAGCAGCCAAGAAGGGGCGAGATCGAACACCGGGGAGCTGTTTTTT	NA	TRBV4-3	TRBJ2-2	NA
CASSTPSGLTDTQYF	TGTGCCAGCAGTACGCCTAGCGGGTTAACAGATACGCAGTATTTT	NA	TRBV27	TRBJ2-3	TRBD2